Listed below are T cell receptor beta chains from one sample, sequenced in a study of CD8 T cells in Susac syndrome. TCRdb independently ran MiXCR on the immunoSEQ multiplex PCR reads; one entry per CDR3 protein. The data show about 140,000 distinct CDR3 sequences, with more than 85% seen just once and about 0.18% held by the top ten. The sample taken for sequencing was CD8+ T cells from PBMCs. These receptors originate from a human donor with Susac syndrome. Each CDR3 is given with its conserved first and last residue. D genes are given only for firm matches. Clone size is given for some rows only: seen once, a few or many times, or a class if the clone is expanded.

>TRBV10-2|.|TRBJ1-5|13|TRBD1
TGCGCCAGCGGCTTACAGGGGGATCAGCCCCAGCATTTT
CASGLQGDQPQHF
>TRBV20-1|.|TRBJ1-2|18|TRBD1
TGCAGTGCTAGAGACCTCATATCTGGACAGGGTTCTAACTATGGCTACACCTTC
CSARDLISGQGSNYGYTF
>TRBV9|.|TRBJ2-7|15|.
TGTGCCAGCAGCATGGGGGGGCTAGAGCCATACGAGCAGTACTTC
CASSMGGLEPYEQYF
>TRBV28|.|TRBJ2-4|15|.
TGTGCCAGCAGTACACATCGTGGGGCGATAAACATTCAGTACTTC
CASSTHRGAINIQYF
>TRBV10-2|once|TRBJ2-1|12|.
TGCGCCAGCAGGGACGGCGCCCATGAGCAGTTCTTC
CASRDGAHEQFF
>TRBV29-1|.|TRBJ1-1|17|TRBD1
TGCAGCGTTGAAGAGTACGGATCAGGGGGCTCGAACACTGAAGCTTTCTTT
CSVEEYGSGGSNTEAFF
>TRBV4-1|.|TRBJ2-1|20|.
TGCGCCAGCAGCCAAGATCTAGTGTATAGCGGCCAGAGCTCCTACAATGAGCAGTTCTTC
CASSQDLVYSGQSSYNEQFF
>TRBV30|once|TRBJ1-2|12|TRBD1
TGTGCCTGGGAGGACAGGGCCGATGGCTACACCTTC
CAWEDRADGYTF
>TRBV7-9|.|TRBJ2-7|14|TRBD1
TGTGCCAGCAGTAGACAGGGCTTTCCCTACGAGCAGTACTTC
CASSRQGFPYEQYF
>TRBV28|.|TRBJ2-3|18|TRBD2
TGTGCCAGCAGTACGAGGCGGCTAGCGGGGGGGCCGACAGATACGCAGTATTTT
CASSTRRLAGGPTDTQYF
>TRBV20-1|.|TRBJ2-5|13|TRBD2
TGCAGTGCCCGGGGCATTAGCGGGGAGACCCAGTACTTC
CSARGISGETQYF
>TRBV30|.|TRBJ1-1|13|.
TGTGCCTGGAGGGCCTCCTTTTTCAACGAAGCTTTCTTT
CAWRASFFNEAFF
>TRBV4-1|.|TRBJ1-2|15|.
TGCGCCAGCAGCCAAGTTGGTGGGGAGGACTATGGCTACACCTTC
CASSQVGGEDYGYTF
>TRBV10-1|once|TRBJ1-2|14|.
TGCGCCAGCAACCTTACTCGGGACATTTATGGCTACACCTTC
CASNLTRDIYGYTF
>TRBV29-1|.|TRBJ2-7|14|TRBD1
TGCAGCGCCAGGGAAGGGGGCGGTGCCTACGAGCAGTACTTC
CSAREGGGAYEQYF
>TRBV9|.|TRBJ2-1|11|.
TGTGCCAGCAGCGCCGAGCGGGAGCAGTTCTTC
CASSAEREQFF
>TRBV2|.|TRBJ2-3|17|TRBD2
TGTGCCAGCAGTGCAACCCTCCTAGCGGGAGGCACCCATACGCAGTATTTT
CASSATLLAGGTHTQYF
>TRBV24-1|once|TRBJ2-1|14|TRBD2
TGTGCCACCAGTGACCGGACTAGCGGGCTTGAGCAGTTCTTC
CATSDRTSGLEQFF
>TRBV27|.|TRBJ2-7|14|TRBD1
TGTGCCAGCAGTTTATCAGGGACAGAGTACGAGCAGTACTTC
CASSLSGTEYEQYF
>TRBV12-3/TRBV12-4|.|TRBJ1-4|14|.
TGTGCCAGCAGTTTTCAGGGAGTGGATGAAAAACTGTTTTTT
CASSFQGVDEKLFF
>TRBV6-2/TRBV6-3|.|TRBJ2-1|13|.
TGTGCCAGCAGTTACGAACTATACAATGAGCAGTTCTTC
CASSYELYNEQFF
>TRBV25-1|.|TRBJ2-1|13|.
TGTGCCAGCAGTGAAAACTCCTACAATGAGCAGTTCTTC
CASSENSYNEQFF
>TRBV28|.|TRBJ2-5|14|TRBD2
TGTGCCAGCACCGCAACTAGCGGAACAGAGACCCAGTACTTC
CASTATSGTETQYF
>TRBV29-1|.|TRBJ1-2|13|.
TGCAGCGTTGATCCCGGTAGGGGGGATGGCTACACCTTC
CSVDPGRGDGYTF
>TRBV3-1|.|TRBJ1-1|14|.
TGTGCCAGCAGCGCCTCCTGGGGGCTCACTGAAGCTTTCTTT
CASSASWGLTEAFF
>TRBV9|.|TRBJ1-5|14|TRBD1
TGTGCCAGCAGCGTAGGACAGGGAGATCAGCCCCAGCATTTT
CASSVGQGDQPQHF
>TRBV6-2/TRBV6-3|.|TRBJ1-1|15|.
TGTGCCAGCAAACGGGACGCATACTTTCACACTGAAGCTTTCTTT
CASKRDAYFHTEAFF
>TRBV6-2/TRBV6-3|once|TRBJ2-5|11|.
TGTGCCAGTCGACGACGGGAGACCCAGTACTTC
CASRRRETQYF
>TRBV5-6|.|TRBJ2-7|12|.
TGTGCCAGCACCCTCGGCGGGGGCGGGCAGTACTTC
CASTLGGGGQYF
>TRBV6-5|.|TRBJ2-7|15|TRBD2
TGTGCCAGCAGTTACACAGCGGGAGGAGCCTACGAGCAGTACTTC
CASSYTAGGAYEQYF
>TRBV27|once|TRBJ2-7|14|.
TGTGCCAGGGATCTGGGGGATGGGCACTACGAGCAGTACTTC
CARDLGDGHYEQYF
>TRBV2|.|TRBJ1-2|15|.
TGTGCCAGCAGTGACCTGACAGTGTCTCAGGGGGGCTACACCTTC
CASSDLTVSQGGYTF
>TRBV19|.|TRBJ2-7|13|.
TGTGCCAGTGGCCCGGGATGGGAATACGAGCAGTACTTC
CASGPGWEYEQYF
>TRBV27|.|TRBJ2-7|14|TRBD2
TGTGCCAGCGGGGCTAGCGGGGTCCCCCTCGAGCAGTACTTC
CASGASGVPLEQYF
>TRBV4-1|.|TRBJ1-5|16|.
TGCGCCAGCAGCCAAGATGGAGGGGTTGGCAATCAGCCCCAGCATTTT
CASSQDGGVGNQPQHF
>TRBV11-2|.|TRBJ1-2|15|TRBD1
TGTGCCAGCAGCTTAGATAGGTTTTCAGGGGGTTCCTACACCTTC
CASSLDRFSGGSYTF
>TRBV18|once|TRBJ1-1|16|.
TGTGCCAGCTCACCCCAATCGCAGGTTATGAACACTGAAGCTTTCTTT
CASSPQSQVMNTEAFF
>TRBV12-3/TRBV12-4|.|TRBJ2-7|17|TRBD2
TGTGCCAGCAGTTCGGGACTAGCGGGAGTGGTAGCGTACGAGCAGTACTTC
CASSSGLAGVVAYEQYF
>TRBV12-3/TRBV12-4|.|TRBJ2-7|14|.
TGTGCCAGCAGTTTATCCGGCACATTCTACGAGCAGTACTTC
CASSLSGTFYEQYF